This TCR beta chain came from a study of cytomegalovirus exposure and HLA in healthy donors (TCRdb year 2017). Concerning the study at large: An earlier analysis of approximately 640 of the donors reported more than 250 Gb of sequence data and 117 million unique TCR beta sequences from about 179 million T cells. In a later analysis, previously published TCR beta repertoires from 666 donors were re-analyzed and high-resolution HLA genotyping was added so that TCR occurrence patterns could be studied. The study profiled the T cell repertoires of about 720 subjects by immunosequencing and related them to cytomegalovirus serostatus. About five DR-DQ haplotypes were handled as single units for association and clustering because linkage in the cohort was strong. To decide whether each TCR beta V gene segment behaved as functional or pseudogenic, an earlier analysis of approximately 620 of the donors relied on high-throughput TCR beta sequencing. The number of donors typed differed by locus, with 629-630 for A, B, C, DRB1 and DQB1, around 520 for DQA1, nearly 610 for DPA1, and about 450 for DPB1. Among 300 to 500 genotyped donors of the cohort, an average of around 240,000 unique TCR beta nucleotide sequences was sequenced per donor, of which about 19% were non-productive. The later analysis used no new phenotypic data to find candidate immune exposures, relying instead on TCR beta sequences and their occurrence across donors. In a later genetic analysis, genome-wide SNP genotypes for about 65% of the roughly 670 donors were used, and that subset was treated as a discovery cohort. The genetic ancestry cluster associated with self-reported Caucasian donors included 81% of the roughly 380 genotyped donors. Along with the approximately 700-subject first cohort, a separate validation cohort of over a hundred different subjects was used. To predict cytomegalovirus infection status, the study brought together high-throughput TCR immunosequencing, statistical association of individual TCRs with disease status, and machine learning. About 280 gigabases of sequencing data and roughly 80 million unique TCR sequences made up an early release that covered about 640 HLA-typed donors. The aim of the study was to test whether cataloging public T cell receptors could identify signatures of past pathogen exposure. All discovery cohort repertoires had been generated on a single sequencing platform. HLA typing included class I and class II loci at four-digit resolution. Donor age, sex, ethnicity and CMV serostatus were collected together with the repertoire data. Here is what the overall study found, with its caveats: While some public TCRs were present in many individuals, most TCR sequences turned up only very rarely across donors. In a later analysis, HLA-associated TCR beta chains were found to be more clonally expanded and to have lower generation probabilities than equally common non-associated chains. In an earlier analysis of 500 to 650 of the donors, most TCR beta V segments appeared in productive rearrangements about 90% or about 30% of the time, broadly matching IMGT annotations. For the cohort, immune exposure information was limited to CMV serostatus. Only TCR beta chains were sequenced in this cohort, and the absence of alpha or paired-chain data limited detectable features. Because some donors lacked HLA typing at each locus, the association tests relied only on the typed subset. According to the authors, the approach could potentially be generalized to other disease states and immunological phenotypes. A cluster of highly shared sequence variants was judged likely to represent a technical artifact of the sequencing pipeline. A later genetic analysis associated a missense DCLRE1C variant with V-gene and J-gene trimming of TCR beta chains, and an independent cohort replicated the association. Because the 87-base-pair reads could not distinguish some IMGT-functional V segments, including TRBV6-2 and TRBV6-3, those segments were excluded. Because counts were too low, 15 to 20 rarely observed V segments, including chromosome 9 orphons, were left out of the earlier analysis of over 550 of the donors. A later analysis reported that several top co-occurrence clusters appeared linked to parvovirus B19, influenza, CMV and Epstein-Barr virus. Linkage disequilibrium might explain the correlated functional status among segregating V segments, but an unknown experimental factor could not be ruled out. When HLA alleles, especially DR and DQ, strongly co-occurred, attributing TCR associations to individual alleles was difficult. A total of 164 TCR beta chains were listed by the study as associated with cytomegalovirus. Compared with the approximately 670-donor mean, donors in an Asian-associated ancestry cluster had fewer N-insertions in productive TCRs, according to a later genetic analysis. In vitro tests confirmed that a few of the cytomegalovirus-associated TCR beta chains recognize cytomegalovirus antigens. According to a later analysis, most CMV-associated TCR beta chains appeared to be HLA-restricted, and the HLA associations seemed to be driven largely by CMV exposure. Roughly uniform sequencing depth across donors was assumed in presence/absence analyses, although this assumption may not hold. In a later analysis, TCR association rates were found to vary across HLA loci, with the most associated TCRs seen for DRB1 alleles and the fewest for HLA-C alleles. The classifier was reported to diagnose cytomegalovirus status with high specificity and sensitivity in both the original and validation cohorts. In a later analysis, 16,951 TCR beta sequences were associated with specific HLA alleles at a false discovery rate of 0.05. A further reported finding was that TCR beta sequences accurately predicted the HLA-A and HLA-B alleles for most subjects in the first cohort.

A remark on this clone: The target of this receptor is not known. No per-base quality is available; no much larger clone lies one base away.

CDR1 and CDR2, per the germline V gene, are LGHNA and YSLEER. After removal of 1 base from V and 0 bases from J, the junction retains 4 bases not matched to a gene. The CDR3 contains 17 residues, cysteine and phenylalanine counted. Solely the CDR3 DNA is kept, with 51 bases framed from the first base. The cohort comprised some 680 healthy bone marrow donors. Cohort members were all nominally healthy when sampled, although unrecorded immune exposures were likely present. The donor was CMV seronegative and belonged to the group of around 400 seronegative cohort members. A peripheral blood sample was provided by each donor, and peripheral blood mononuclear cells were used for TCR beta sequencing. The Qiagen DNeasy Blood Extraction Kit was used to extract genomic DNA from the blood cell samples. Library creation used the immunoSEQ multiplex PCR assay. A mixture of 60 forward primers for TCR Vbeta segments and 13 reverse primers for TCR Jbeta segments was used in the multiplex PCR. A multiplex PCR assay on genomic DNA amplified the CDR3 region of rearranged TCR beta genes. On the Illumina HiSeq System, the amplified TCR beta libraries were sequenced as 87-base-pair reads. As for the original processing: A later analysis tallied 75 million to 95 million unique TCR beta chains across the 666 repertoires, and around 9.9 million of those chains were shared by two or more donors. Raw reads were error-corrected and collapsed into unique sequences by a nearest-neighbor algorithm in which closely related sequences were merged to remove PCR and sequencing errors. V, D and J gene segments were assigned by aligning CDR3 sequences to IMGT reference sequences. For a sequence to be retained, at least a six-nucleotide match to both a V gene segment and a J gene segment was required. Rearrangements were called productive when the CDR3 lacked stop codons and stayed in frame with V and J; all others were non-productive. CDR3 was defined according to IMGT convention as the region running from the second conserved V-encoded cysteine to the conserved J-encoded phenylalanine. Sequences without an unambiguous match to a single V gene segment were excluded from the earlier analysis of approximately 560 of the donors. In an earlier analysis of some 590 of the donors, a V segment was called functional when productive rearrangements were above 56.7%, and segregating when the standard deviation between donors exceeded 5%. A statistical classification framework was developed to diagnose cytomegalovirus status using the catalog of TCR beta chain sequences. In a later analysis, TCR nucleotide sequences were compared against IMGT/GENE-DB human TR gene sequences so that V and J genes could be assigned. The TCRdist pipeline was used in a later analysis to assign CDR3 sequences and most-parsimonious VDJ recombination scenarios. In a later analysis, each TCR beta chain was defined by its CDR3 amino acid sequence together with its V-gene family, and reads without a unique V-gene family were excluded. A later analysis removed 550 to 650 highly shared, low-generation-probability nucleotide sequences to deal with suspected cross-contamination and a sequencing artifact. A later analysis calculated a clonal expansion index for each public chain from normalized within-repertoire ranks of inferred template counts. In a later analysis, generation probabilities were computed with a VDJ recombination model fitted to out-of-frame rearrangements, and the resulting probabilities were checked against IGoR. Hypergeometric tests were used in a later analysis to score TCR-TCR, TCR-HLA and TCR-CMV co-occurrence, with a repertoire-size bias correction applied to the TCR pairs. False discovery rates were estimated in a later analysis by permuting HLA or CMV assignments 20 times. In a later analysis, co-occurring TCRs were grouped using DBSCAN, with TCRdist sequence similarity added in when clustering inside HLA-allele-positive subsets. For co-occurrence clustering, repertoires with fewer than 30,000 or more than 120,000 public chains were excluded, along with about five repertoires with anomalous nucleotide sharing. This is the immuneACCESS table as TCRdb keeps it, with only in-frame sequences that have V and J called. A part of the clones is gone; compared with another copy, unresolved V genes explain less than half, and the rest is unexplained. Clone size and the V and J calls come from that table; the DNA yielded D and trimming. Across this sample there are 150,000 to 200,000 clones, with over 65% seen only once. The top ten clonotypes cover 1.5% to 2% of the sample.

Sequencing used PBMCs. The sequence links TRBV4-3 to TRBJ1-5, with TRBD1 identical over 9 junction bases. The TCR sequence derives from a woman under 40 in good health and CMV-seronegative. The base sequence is TGCGCCAGCAGCCAAGTATGGACAGGGGTTAGCAATCAGCCCCAGCATTTT. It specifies CASSQVWTGVSNQPQHF.